The 15 T cell receptor beta chains below all came from one sample that was sequenced in a study of T-cell memory formation after mild COVID-19. TCRdb re-derived calls from the 5' RACE reads in MiXCR, one entry per CDR3 protein. The table lists 350,000 or so distinct CDR3 sequences, 20% to 25% of them singletons. Sequencing was performed on PBMCs or a T cell subset sorted from them (not recorded which). The source is an adult woman who had mild COVID-19 (a few samples of this study predate the infection). Cell type and time point are not known.

V gene TRBV3-1 combines with J gene TRBJ2-5; 9 nucleotides line up with TRBD1. With V trimmed by 2 bases and J by 2 bases, 3 bases remained unmatched. The CDR3 is made up of 15 amino acids. Germline CDR1 reads LGHDT; CDR2 reads YNNKEL (reference sequence). Here the CDR3 DNA reads TGTGCCAGCAGCCAAAGTGACAGGGGGCAAGAGACCCAGTACTTC. As protein: CASSQSDRGQETQYF.

This chain uses TRBV5-6 with TRBJ2-7; a possible D gene is TRBD1 (6 bases). Germline V gene data show CDR1 as SGHDT and CDR2 as YYEEEE. The CDR3 is made up of 15 amino acids. V lost 0 bases to trimming and J lost 2 bases, with 12 bases between them. CDR3 bases: TGTGCCAGCAGCTTGGAGGACAGCCCTCCCTACGAGCAGTACTTC. It encodes CASSLEDSPPYEQYF.

This clonotype was seen a few times. The rearrangement joins TRBV3-1 to TRBJ1-6, with 9 bases lining up with TRBD1. Germline V gene sequence: CDR1 LGHDT, CDR2 YNNKEL (reference sequence). The V segment lost 4 bases and the J segment 11 bases; nucleotides outside the gene matches: 9. The CDR3 has 15 residues. CDR3 sequence (DNA): TGTGCCAGCAGCCCAGGGGACAGGGAGTCTGCACCCCTCCACTTT. As protein: CASSPGDRESAPLHF. Full variable domain (outside the CDR3, taken from reference TRBV3-1 and TRBJ1-6): DTAVSQTPKYLVTQMGNDKSIKCEQNLGHDTMYWYKQDSKKFLKIMFSYNNKELIINETVPNRFSPKSPDKAHLNLHINSLELGDSAVYFCASSPGDRESAPLHFGNGTRLTVT.

The chain employs TRBV7-3 and TRBJ2-5; 7 nucleotides match TRBD1. The V gene end was trimmed by 5 bases and the J gene end by 3 bases; junction bases not matched to a gene: 9. The CDR3 sequence is 15 residues long. Germline loops: CDR1 SGHTA, CDR2 FQGTGA. CDR3 loop: CASSIISGQKETQYF. The DNA for the CDR3 is TGTGCCAGCAGCATCATTTCGGGACAGAAAGAGACCCAGTACTTC.

This clonotype was seen a few times. The chain combines TRBV5-1 with TRBJ1-2, with D perhaps matching TRBD1 (5 bases). The CDR3 loop spans 15 amino acids. The V gene lost 4 bases and the J gene lost 2 bases, with 15 bases spanning the gap. In germline, CDR1 is SGHRS, CDR2 YFSETQ. CDR3 amino acids: CASSGPGGENYGYTF. The DNA of the CDR3 is TGCGCCAGCAGCGGGCCGGGGGGAGAAAACTATGGCTACACCTTC.

This clonotype was recorded a few times. This chain uses TRBV3-1 with TRBJ1-1; TRBD1 agrees at 8 bases. Germline V gene sequence: CDR1 LGHDT, CDR2 YNNKEL (reference sequence). CDR3 size: 16 residues. V lost 1 base and J lost 6; bases outside the gene matches: 10. The CDR3 region is CASSQVSRGLDSEAFF. The CDR3 DNA reads as TGTGCCAGCAGCCAAGTCAGCAGGGGGCTGGACTCTGAAGCTTTCTTT.

This clonotype appeared a few times. The rearrangement joins TRBV20-1 to TRBJ2-5; 7 nucleotides line up with TRBD1. Germline V gene sequence: CDR1 DFQATT, CDR2 SNEGSKA (reference sequence). The ends lost 0 bases at V and 5 bases at J; junction bases unmatched: 6. This CDR3 has 14 residues. CDR3 sequence reads: CSARDSRGQETQYF. The CDR3 bases are TGCAGTGCTAGAGACTCAAGGGGGCAGGAGACCCAGTACTTC.

The DNA for the CDR3 is TGCGCCAGCAGCCCCACTAGCGGCCTCAGCACAGATACGCAGTATTTT. Its protein is CASSPTSGLSTDTQYF. The rearrangement joins TRBV5-1 to TRBJ2-3; TRBD2 aligns across 8 bases. This CDR3 region has 16 residues. V dropped 4 bases and J dropped 0; count of bases not matched to a gene: 7. Germline V gene sequence: CDR1 SGHRS, CDR2 YFSETQ.

The rearrangement joins TRBV24-1 to TRBJ2-1; no definite D call. Germline CDR1 reads KGHDR; CDR2 reads SFDVKD. The V end lost 5 bases, the J end lost 4 bases, and 17 bases lay between the germline ends. The CDR3 covers 16 residues. In nucleotides, the CDR3 is TGTGCCACCAGTGTTTCTCGGGCACTACCTTACAATGAGCAGTTCTTC. Translating gives CATSVSRALPYNEQFF.

The genes are TRBV5-1 and TRBJ2-1; TRBD1 or TRBD2 may be the D gene (5 bases each). Germline lookup yields CDR1 SGHRS and CDR2 YFSETQ. This CDR3 spans 14 amino acids. V was pared by 1 base and J by 9 bases, with 14 bases between. CDR3: CASSLRGRGGEQFF. Here the CDR3 DNA reads TGCGCCAGCAGCTTGAGGGGACGGGGCGGTGAGCAGTTCTTC. The entire variable domain, with the rest obtained from reference TRBV5-1 and TRBJ2-1, is as follows: KAGVTQTPRYLIKTRGQQVTLSCSPISGHRSVSWYQQTPGQGLQFLFEYFSETQRNKGNFPGRFSGRQFSNSRSEMNVSTLELGDSALYLCASSLRGRGGEQFFGPGTRLTVL.

The chain links TRBV20-1 to TRBJ2-2; the D is unclear. This CDR3 has 15 residues. V was trimmed by 3 bases and J by 0 bases, leaving 11 bases between them. Germline V CDR1 and CDR2: DFQATT, SNEGSKA (reference sequence). The CDR3 reads CSARPQFANTGELFF. The CDR3, as DNA: TGCAGTGCTAGGCCCCAGTTCGCGAACACCGGGGAGCTGTTTTTT.

This clonotype was seen only a few times. The rearrangement links TRBV9 to TRBJ2-3; TRBD2 agrees at 8 bases. V was pared by 2 bases and J by 5 bases, with 4 bases of the junction left unmatched. The germline CDR1 and CDR2 sequences are SGDLS and YYNGEE. The CDR3 is 14 residues long. The DNA of the CDR3 is TGTGCCAGCAGCGTGCTCGGGGGGGAAGATACGCAGTATTTT. It yields the protein CASSVLGGEDTQYF.

J is TRBJ2-7 and V is TRBV29-1, with no clear D. Per germline, CDR1 SQVTM and CDR2 ANQGSEA. V was pared by 1 base and J by 6 bases, with 16 bases between. The CDR3 runs 14 residues. CDR3 in amino acids: CSVEGRLSSGEQYF. DNA for the CDR3: TGCAGCGTTGAAGGGCGTCTTTCCAGTGGCGAGCAGTACTTC.

The chain employs TRBV7-8 and TRBJ2-7; possible D gene TRBD1, 6 bases. Trimming stripped 1 base from V and 11 bases from J, with 12 bases between. The CDR3 has 12 amino acids. The germline gives CDR1 SGHVS, CDR2 FQNEAQ. For the CDR3, the DNA is TGTGCCAGCAGCTTAGTGACAGGCGATAAGTACTTC. Translated, it gives CASSLVTGDKYF.

This clonotype has a handful of counts. The chain employs TRBV2 and TRBJ2-1; TRBD2 is a possible D gene (6 bases). CDR1 is SNHLY and CDR2 is FYNNEI in the germline V gene. V was shortened by 11 bases and J by 3 bases, with 11 bases between the two germline ends. The CDR3 runs 12 residues. CDR3: CASGTYYNEQFF. The CDR3 DNA sequence: TGTGCCTCTGGGACTTACTACAATGAGCAGTTCTTC.